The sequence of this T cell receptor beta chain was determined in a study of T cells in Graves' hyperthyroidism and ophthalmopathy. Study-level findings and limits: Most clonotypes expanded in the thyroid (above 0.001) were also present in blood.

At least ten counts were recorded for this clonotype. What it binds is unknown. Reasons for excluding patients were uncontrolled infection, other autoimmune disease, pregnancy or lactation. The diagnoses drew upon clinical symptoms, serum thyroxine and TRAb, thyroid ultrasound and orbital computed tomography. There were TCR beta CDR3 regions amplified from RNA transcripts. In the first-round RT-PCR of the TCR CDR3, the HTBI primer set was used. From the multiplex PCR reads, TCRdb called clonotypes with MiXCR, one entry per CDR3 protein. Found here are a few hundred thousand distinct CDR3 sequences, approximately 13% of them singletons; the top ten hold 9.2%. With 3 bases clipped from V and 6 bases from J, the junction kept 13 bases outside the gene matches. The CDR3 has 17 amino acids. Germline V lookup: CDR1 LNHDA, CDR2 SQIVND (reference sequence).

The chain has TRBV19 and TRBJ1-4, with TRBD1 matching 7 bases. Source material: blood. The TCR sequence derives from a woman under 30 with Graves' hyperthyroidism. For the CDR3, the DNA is TGTGCCAGTAGTATTTTGCCCCTCGGAGGGACAGATGAAAAACTGTTTTTT. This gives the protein CASSILPLGGTDEKLFF.